This T cell receptor beta chain is from a study of blood T cell repertoires in COVID-19. CDR1 is KGHSY and CDR2 is FQNENV in the germline V gene. After removal of 2 bases from V and 6 bases from J, the junction contained 6 bases not matched to a gene. The CDR3 runs 15 residues. Produced via immunoSEQ multiplex PCR; TCRdb's table is partial and in-frame only. This repertoire shows almost 400,000 clones, about 89% found once; its top ten account for approximately 2.4%. The origin of this receptor is a woman aged 55-70 years with COVID-19, enrolled during active disease. Sequenced: peripheral blood. V is TRBV16 and J is TRBJ1-4, with 7 bases that match TRBD1. The CDR3 spells CASSQRGQFHEKLFF. CDR3 DNA: TGTGCCAGCAGCCAACGGGGACAGTTTCATGAAAAACTGTTTTTT.